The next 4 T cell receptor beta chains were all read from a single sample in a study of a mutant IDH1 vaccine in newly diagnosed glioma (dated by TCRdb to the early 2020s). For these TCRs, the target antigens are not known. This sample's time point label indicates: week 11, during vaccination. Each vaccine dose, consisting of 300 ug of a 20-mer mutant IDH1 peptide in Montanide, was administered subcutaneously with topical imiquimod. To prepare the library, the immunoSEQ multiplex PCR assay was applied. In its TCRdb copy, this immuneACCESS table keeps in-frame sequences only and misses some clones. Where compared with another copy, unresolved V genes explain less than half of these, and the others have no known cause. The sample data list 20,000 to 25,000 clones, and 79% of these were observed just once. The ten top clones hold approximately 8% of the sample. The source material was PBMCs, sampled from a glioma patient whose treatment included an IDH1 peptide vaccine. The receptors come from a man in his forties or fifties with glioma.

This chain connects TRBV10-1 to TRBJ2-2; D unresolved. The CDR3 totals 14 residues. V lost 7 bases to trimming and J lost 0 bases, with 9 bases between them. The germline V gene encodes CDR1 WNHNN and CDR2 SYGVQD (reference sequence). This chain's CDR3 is CASKGDTNTGELFF. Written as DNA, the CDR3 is TGCGCCAGCAAAGGAGACACGAACACCGGGGAGCTGTTTTTT.

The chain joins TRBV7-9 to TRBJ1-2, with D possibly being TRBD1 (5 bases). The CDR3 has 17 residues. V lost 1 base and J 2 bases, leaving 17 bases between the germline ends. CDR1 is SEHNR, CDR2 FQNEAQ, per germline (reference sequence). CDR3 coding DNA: TGTGCCAGCAGCTTAGAGTGGAGTTGGGGGGAAAACTATGGCTACACCTTC. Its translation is CASSLEWSWGENYGYTF.

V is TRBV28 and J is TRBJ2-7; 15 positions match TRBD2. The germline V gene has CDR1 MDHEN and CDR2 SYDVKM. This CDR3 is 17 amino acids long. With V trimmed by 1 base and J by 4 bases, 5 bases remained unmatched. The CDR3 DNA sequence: TGTGCCAGCAGTTTATACAGGACTAGCGGGAGGGCTTACGAGCAGTACTTC. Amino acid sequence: CASSLYRTSGRAYEQYF.

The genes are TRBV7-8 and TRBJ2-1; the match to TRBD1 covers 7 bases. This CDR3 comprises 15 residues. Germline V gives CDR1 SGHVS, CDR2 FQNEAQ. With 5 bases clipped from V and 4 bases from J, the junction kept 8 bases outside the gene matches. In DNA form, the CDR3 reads TGTGCCAGCAGCCCACCGACAGGGCGGTACAATGAGCAGTTCTTC. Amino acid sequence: CASSPPTGRYNEQFF.